This TCR beta chain was obtained from a study of cytomegalovirus exposure and HLA in healthy donors (TCRdb year 2017). For the wider study: An earlier analysis of approximately 640 of the donors reported approximately 300 Gb of sequence data and 117 million unique TCR beta sequences from about 179 million T cells. Among the roughly 400 genotyped donors, approximately 81% belonged to the genetic ancestry cluster associated with self-reported Caucasian donors. A later analysis re-analyzed previously published TCR beta repertoires from 666 donors and added high-resolution HLA genotyping to study TCR occurrence patterns. About 300 gigabases of sequencing data and 78 million or so unique TCR sequences were included in an early release covering 550 to 800 HLA-typed donors. To predict cytomegalovirus infection status, the study combined high-throughput TCR immunosequencing, statistical association of individual TCRs with disease status, and machine learning. All discovery cohort repertoires had been generated on a single sequencing platform. Typing coverage varied by locus: about 620-640 donors for A, B, C, DRB1 and DQB1; under 550 for DQA1; about 570 for DPA1; some 470 for DPB1. Rather than using new phenotypic data, the later analysis identified candidate immune exposures from TCR beta sequences and from how often those sequences occurred across donors. Roughly 5 DR-DQ haplotypes were handled as single units for association and clustering, since linkage in the cohort was strong. Donor age, sex, ethnicity and CMV serostatus were compiled alongside the repertoire data. The T cell repertoires of 670 or so subjects were profiled by immunosequencing and related to cytomegalovirus serostatus. HLA typing covered class I and class II loci at four-digit resolution. The study aimed to test whether signatures of past pathogen exposure could be identified by cataloging public T cell receptors. Across 300 to 500 genotyped donors of the cohort, an average of about 200,000 unique TCR beta nucleotide sequences per donor were sequenced, and roughly a sixth of those sequences were non-productive. An earlier analysis of around 580 of the donors used high-throughput TCR beta sequencing to judge whether each TCR beta V gene segment behaved as functional or pseudogenic. In addition to the first cohort of 666 subjects, a separate validation cohort of approximately 130 different subjects was used. A later genetic analysis used genome-wide SNP genotypes for about three fifths of the 666 donors, treating that subset as a discovery cohort. Study-wide conclusions, independent of this receptor: When HLA alleles, especially DR and DQ, strongly co-occurred, attributing TCR associations to individual alleles was difficult. Compared with the roughly 600-donor mean, donors in an Asian-associated ancestry cluster had fewer N-insertions in productive TCRs, according to a later genetic analysis. Because counts were too low, under 20 rarely observed V segments, including chromosome 9 orphons, were left out of the earlier analysis of some 600 of the donors. According to a later analysis, most CMV-associated TCR beta chains appeared to be HLA-restricted, and the HLA associations seemed to be driven largely by CMV exposure. In a later genetic analysis, a missense DCLRE1C variant was associated with V-gene and J-gene trimming of TCR beta chains, and the association was replicated in an independent cohort. In an earlier analysis of about 600 of the donors, most TCR beta V segments appeared in productive rearrangements about 90% or about 30% of the time, broadly matching IMGT annotations. A total of around 150 TCR beta chains were listed by the study as associated with cytomegalovirus. Across donors, most TCR sequences were observed very rarely, whereas some public TCRs were present in many individuals. Some IMGT-functional V segments, including TRBV6-2 and TRBV6-3, could not be told apart with the 87-base-pair reads, so those segments were excluded. A later analysis reported that several top co-occurrence clusters appeared linked to parvovirus B19, influenza, CMV and Epstein-Barr virus. HLA typing was unavailable for some donors at each locus, so association tests used only the typed subset. In a later analysis, HLA-associated TCR beta chains were found to be more clonally expanded and to have lower generation probabilities than equally common non-associated chains. For the cohort, immune exposure information was limited to CMV serostatus. The sequencing pipeline was judged likely to have produced a cluster of highly shared sequence variants as a technical artifact. A further reported finding was that TCR beta sequences accurately predicted the HLA-A and HLA-B alleles for most subjects in the first cohort. The classifier was reported to diagnose cytomegalovirus status with high specificity and sensitivity in both the original cohort and the validation cohort. In vitro tests confirmed that a few of the cytomegalovirus-associated TCR beta chains recognize cytomegalovirus antigens. A later analysis associated about 17,000 TCR beta sequences with specific HLA alleles at a false discovery rate of 0.05. In a later analysis, the rate of TCR association differed among HLA loci, with DRB1 alleles having the most associated TCRs and HLA-C alleles having the fewest. Correlated functional status among segregating V segments might reflect linkage disequilibrium, but an unknown experimental factor could not be ruled out. The presence/absence analyses assumed that sequencing depth was roughly uniform across donors, and that assumption may not be true. In this cohort, only TCR beta chains were sequenced, and detectable features were limited by the absence of alpha or paired-chain data. It was suggested by the authors that the approach could potentially be generalized to other disease states and immunological phenotypes.

The library was built by means of the immunoSEQ multiplex PCR assay. For the multiplex PCR, a mixture combining 60 forward primers for TCR Vbeta segments and 13 reverse primers for TCR Jbeta segments was used. The CDR3 region of rearranged TCR beta genes was amplified from genomic DNA by a multiplex PCR assay. On the Illumina HiSeq System, the amplified TCR beta libraries were sequenced as 87-base-pair reads. On the study's bioinformatics: A later analysis tallied 75 million to 95 million unique TCR beta chains across the 666 repertoires, and about 12 million of those chains were shared by two or more donors. Raw reads were error-corrected and collapsed into unique sequences by a nearest-neighbor algorithm in which closely related sequences were merged to remove PCR and sequencing errors. V, D and J gene segments were assigned by aligning CDR3 sequences to IMGT reference sequences. Each retained sequence needed at least a six-nucleotide match to both a V gene segment and a J gene segment. Rearrangements were called productive when the CDR3 lacked stop codons and stayed in frame with V and J; all others were non-productive. Following IMGT convention, CDR3 was defined as the stretch from the second conserved V-encoded cysteine to the conserved J-encoded phenylalanine. Sequences without an unambiguous match to a single V gene segment were excluded from the earlier analysis of about 600 of the donors. An earlier analysis of fewer than 750 of the donors called V segments functional above 56.7% productive rearrangements and segregating when the between-donor standard deviation exceeded 5%. A statistical classification framework was developed to diagnose cytomegalovirus status using the catalog of TCR beta chain sequences. In a later analysis, V and J genes were assigned by comparing TCR nucleotide sequences against IMGT/GENE-DB human TR gene sequences. In a later analysis, CDR3 sequences and most-parsimonious VDJ recombination scenarios were assigned using the TCRdist pipeline. In a later analysis, each TCR beta chain was defined by its CDR3 amino acid sequence together with its V-gene family, and reads without a unique V-gene family were excluded. In a later analysis, 450 to 600 highly shared, low-generation-probability nucleotide sequences were removed to address suspected cross-contamination and a sequencing artifact. A later analysis calculated a clonal expansion index for each public chain from normalized within-repertoire ranks of inferred template counts. A later analysis computed generation probabilities with a VDJ recombination model fitted to out-of-frame rearrangements, and checked the results against IGoR. A later analysis scored TCR-TCR, TCR-HLA and TCR-CMV co-occurrence with hypergeometric tests, applying a repertoire-size bias correction to TCR pairs. A later analysis estimated false discovery rates by permuting HLA or CMV assignments 20 times. In a later analysis, co-occurring TCRs were grouped with DBSCAN, and TCRdist sequence similarity was added when clustering was performed within HLA-allele-positive subsets. Repertoires with fewer than 30,000 or more than 120,000 public chains, plus five repertoires with anomalous nucleotide sharing, were excluded from co-occurrence clustering. Not all clones reach the TCRdb copy of this immuneACCESS table, which keeps in-frame sequences only. Checked studies attribute under half of the gap to unresolved V genes and leave the rest unexplained. V and J calls and clone size are copied from that table; D and trimming were computed from the DNA. The sample has about 150,000 clones on record, roughly 89% of them singletons. Of the sample, around 5.2% is held by the ten largest clones.

The cohort comprised 710 or so healthy bone marrow donors. Cohort members were all nominally healthy when sampled, although unrecorded immune exposures were likely present. The donor tested CMV seronegative, placing the donor among the 350 to 400 seronegative members of the cohort. Each donor provided a peripheral blood sample, and peripheral blood mononuclear cells were used for TCR beta sequencing. Genomic DNA was extracted from the blood cell samples with the Qiagen DNeasy Blood Extraction Kit. With regard to this clone: The antigen this receptor binds is unknown. Base qualities are missing; no much larger clone stands one base away.

CDR1 and CDR2, per the germline V gene, are MNHEY and SVGAGI. V lost 4 bases and J lost 8 bases; the stretch between them is 14 bases long. Spanning cysteine to phenylalanine, the CDR3 consists of 13 amino acids. Only the CDR3 DNA stays, 39 bases, in frame from base 1. The V gene is TRBV6-5 and the J gene is TRBJ1-2, with the D gene not confidently named. The sequenced sample consisted of PBMCs. The sequence was obtained from a woman in her twenties or thirties in good health and CMV-seronegative. The CDR3 sequence is CASSSGALSGYTF. The DNA is TGTGCCAGCAGTTCAGGCGCCCTGAGCGGCTACACCTTC.